This T cell receptor beta chain is drawn from a study of blood T cell repertoires in COVID-19. Sequencing used immunoSEQ multiplex PCR; TCRdb keeps in-frame clones, though not all of them. The table lists 200,000 or so clones, approximately 83% of them singletons, with about 2.3% in the top ten. This clone was seen a handful of times. The clonotype was recovered from a woman aged 55-69 years with acute or convalescent COVID-19. Sequenced input: peripheral blood.

CDR3 in DNA: TGTGCCAGCAGTTTTGAACTCAAATACGAGCAGTACTTC. As protein: CASSFELKYEQYF. The genes are TRBV28 and TRBJ2-7; D remains ambiguous. The CDR3 runs 13 residues. The germline CDR1 and CDR2 sequences are MDHEN and SYDVKM. V shed 3 bases and J shed 4 bases, with 10 bases lying between them.